The 12 T cell receptor beta chains listed next were all sequenced from one sample in a study of blood T cell repertoires in COVID-19. The method was immunoSEQ multiplex PCR; TCRdb's version includes in-frame clones alone and lacks a portion of them. The sample lists a few hundred thousand clones; around 89% were seen once. The sample consisted of PBMCs or T cells enriched from blood (not recorded which). Receptor source: a woman aged 18-29 years with acute COVID-19.

CDR3 nucleotide sequence: TGTGCCAGCAGCGCCCCCACTAGCGGGAGTATAGGAGCAGATACGCAGTATTTT. This translates into CASSAPTSGSIGADTQYF. This chain connects TRBV9 to TRBJ2-3; TRBD2 aligns across 11 bases. J lost 4 bases, V lost 3 bases, and 13 bases had no gene match. Per the germline V gene, CDR1 is SGDLS and CDR2 is YYNGEE. CDR3 length: 18 amino acids.

V usage is TRBV19 and J usage is TRBJ2-5; D is possibly TRBD2 (6 bases). V lost 4 bases, J lost 5 bases, and 11 bases lay in between. Looked up from germline, CDR1 is LNHDA and CDR2 is SQIVND (reference sequence). The CDR3 length is 13 residues. The CDR3 loop is CASSTPGEETQYF. The DNA for the CDR3 is TGTGCCAGTAGTACCCCGGGGGAGGAGACCCAGTACTTC.

This chain links TRBV28 with TRBJ2-7; D not certain. V was shortened by 5 bases and J by 7 bases, with 9 bases between the two germline ends. Germline loops: CDR1 MDHEN, CDR2 SYDVKM. The CDR3 contains 11 residues. CDR3 DNA: TGTGCCAGCAGTCGATATGAGGAGCAGTACTTC. This gives the protein CASSRYEEQYF. Supplemented by reference TRBV28 and TRBJ2-7, the full variable domain reads DVKVTQSSRYLVKRTGEKVFLECVQDMDHENMFWYRQDPGLGLRLIYFSYDVKMKEKGDIPEGYSVSREKKERFSLILESASTNQTSMYLCASSRYEEQYFGPGTRLTVT.

The chain couples TRBV4-1 to TRBJ2-7; 10 bases map to TRBD2. V shed 0 bases, J shed 2 bases, and the junction held 1 base outside the gene matches. Germline values: CDR1 MGHRA, CDR2 YSYEKL. CDR3 length equals 15 residues. As DNA, the CDR3 is TGCGCCAGCAGCCAAGATACTAGCGGGACCTACGAGCAGTACTTC. Its translation is CASSQDTSGTYEQYF.

The V gene is TRBV10-2, the J gene TRBJ1-1; possible D gene TRBD1, 5 bases. Germline loops: CDR1 WSHSY, CDR2 SAAADI. The CDR3 spans 13 residues. V lost 8 bases, J lost 5 bases, and 15 bases lay in between. The CDR3: CASAAREGTEAFF. In DNA, the CDR3 is TGCGCCAGCGCGGCCAGGGAAGGAACTGAAGCTTTCTTT.

The genes are TRBV12-3 or TRBV12-4 and TRBJ2-3; D is uncertain. This CDR3 is 12 amino acids long. V was clipped by 3 bases and J by 2 bases, with 3 bases between them. CDR3 coding DNA: TGTGCCAGCAGTTTCCACACAGATACGCAGTATTTT. Residues: CASSFHTDTQYF.

V and J are TRBV24-1 and TRBJ2-2; 8 positions agree with TRBD2. The CDR3 is 13 amino acids. In germline, CDR1 is KGHDR, CDR2 SFDVKD. With 10 bases clipped from V and 4 bases from J, the junction kept 4 bases outside the gene matches. The CDR3 DNA is TGTGCCACTCGGGAGGGCATCACCGGGGAGCTGTTTTTT. Amino acid sequence: CATREGITGELFF.

The rearrangement uses TRBV7-3 and TRBJ2-3; 12 bases align to TRBD2. Germline V gene sequence: CDR1 SGHTA, CDR2 FQGTGA. This CDR3 spans 16 amino acids. With 3 bases clipped from V and 2 bases from J, the junction kept 3 bases outside the gene matches. The CDR3 protein is CASSFRLAGVTDTQYF. As DNA, the CDR3 is TGTGCCAGCAGCTTCCGACTAGCGGGGGTCACAGATACGCAGTATTTT.

This clone was observed once. This chain connects TRBV2 to TRBJ1-2, with TRBD1 identical over 11 bases. The CDR3 has 15 residues. The germline V gene has CDR1 SNHLY and CDR2 FYNNEI. The V gene end was trimmed by 5 bases and the J gene end by 5 bases; junction bases not matched to a gene: 7. The CDR3 nucleotides read TGTGCCAGCAGTCCCGGACAGGGGGCTTGGTATGGCTACACCTTC. Encoded protein: CASSPGQGAWYGYTF.

There are a few counts of this clone. In the same sample, other DNA sequences code for this CDR3. The chain couples TRBV6-5 to TRBJ2-7; 8 positions match TRBD1. The CDR3 loop spans 14 amino acids. With 0 bases clipped from V and 3 bases from J, the junction kept 1 base outside the gene matches. CDR1 MNHEY and CDR2 SVGAGI come from the germline V gene. CDR3 residues: CASSYSGQGYEQYF. CDR3 DNA sequence: TGTGCCAGCAGTTACTCAGGACAGGGCTACGAGCAGTACTTC.

In the case of this clone: The identical CDR3 is also encoded by other nucleotide sequences in the sample. This chain links TRBV5-1 with TRBJ2-7, with TRBD1 identical over 9 bases. V lost 3 bases, J lost 1 base, and 2 bases stayed unmatched. The CDR3 sequence is 14 residues long. The germline V gene has CDR1 SGHRS and CDR2 YFSETQ. The CDR3 DNA reads as TGCGCCAGCAGCTCCGGGACAGGGTCCTACGAGCAGTACTTC. Translated, it gives CASSSGTGSYEQYF. The variable domain in full, with the rest retrieved from reference TRBV5-1 and TRBJ2-7, is KAGVTQTPRYLIKTRGQQVTLSCSPISGHRSVSWYQQTPGQGLQFLFEYFSETQRNKGNFPGRFSGRQFSNSRSEMNVSTLELGDSALYLCASSSGTGSYEQYFGPGTRLTVT.

The V call is TRBV7-9, the J call TRBJ2-5, with a weak D call TRBD2 (6 bases). This CDR3 is built from 17 residues. V lost 1 base to trimming and J lost 2 bases, with 17 bases between them. Germline V gene data show CDR1 as SEHNR and CDR2 as FQNEAQ (reference sequence). CDR3 bases: TGTGCCAGCAGCTTAGGTGTGTTAGCGGAGGCACAAGAGACCCAGTACTTC. Its translation is CASSLGVLAEAQETQYF. Complete variable domain (other parts from reference TRBV7-9 and TRBJ2-5): DTGVSQNPRHKITKRGQNVTFRCDPISEHNRLYWYRQTLGQGPEFLTYFQNEAQLEKSRLLSDRFSAERPKGSFSTLEIQRTEQGDSAMYLCASSLGVLAEAQETQYFGPGTRLLVL.